The present T cell receptor beta chain was sequenced within a study of T-cell memory formation after mild COVID-19. General study findings and limits: The study found contracting CD4+ clones mainly in CM and EM and contracting CD8+ clones in EMRA. Day 15 to 85 contracting clones showed balanced CD4/CD8; day 15 to 37 expanders favored CD4+.

This clonotype was found a few times. Its antigen is currently unknown. CDR3 length: 14 amino acids. Looked up from germline, CDR1 is DFQATT and CDR2 is SNEGSKA (reference sequence). Germline trimming cut 1 base from V and 4 bases from J; bases unmatched to any gene: 3. Amplification by 5'RACE using constant-segment primers produced TCR alpha and TCR beta cDNA libraries that carried sample barcodes and UMIs. TCRdb used MiXCR to reprocess the 5' RACE reads, holding one entry per CDR3 protein. This table has about 210,000 distinct CDR3 sequences, around 26% appearing once. The J gene is TRBJ2-2, the V gene TRBV20-1; 7 bases align to TRBD2. The sequenced material came from PBMCs or a T cell subset sorted from them (not recorded which). This clonotype was obtained from an adult woman who had mild COVID-19 (a few samples of this study predate the infection). Cell type and time point are not known. CDR3 protein: CSARAPGGTGELFF. The CDR3 coding sequence is TGCAGTGCTAGAGCTCCGGGGGGCACCGGGGAGCTGTTTTTT.